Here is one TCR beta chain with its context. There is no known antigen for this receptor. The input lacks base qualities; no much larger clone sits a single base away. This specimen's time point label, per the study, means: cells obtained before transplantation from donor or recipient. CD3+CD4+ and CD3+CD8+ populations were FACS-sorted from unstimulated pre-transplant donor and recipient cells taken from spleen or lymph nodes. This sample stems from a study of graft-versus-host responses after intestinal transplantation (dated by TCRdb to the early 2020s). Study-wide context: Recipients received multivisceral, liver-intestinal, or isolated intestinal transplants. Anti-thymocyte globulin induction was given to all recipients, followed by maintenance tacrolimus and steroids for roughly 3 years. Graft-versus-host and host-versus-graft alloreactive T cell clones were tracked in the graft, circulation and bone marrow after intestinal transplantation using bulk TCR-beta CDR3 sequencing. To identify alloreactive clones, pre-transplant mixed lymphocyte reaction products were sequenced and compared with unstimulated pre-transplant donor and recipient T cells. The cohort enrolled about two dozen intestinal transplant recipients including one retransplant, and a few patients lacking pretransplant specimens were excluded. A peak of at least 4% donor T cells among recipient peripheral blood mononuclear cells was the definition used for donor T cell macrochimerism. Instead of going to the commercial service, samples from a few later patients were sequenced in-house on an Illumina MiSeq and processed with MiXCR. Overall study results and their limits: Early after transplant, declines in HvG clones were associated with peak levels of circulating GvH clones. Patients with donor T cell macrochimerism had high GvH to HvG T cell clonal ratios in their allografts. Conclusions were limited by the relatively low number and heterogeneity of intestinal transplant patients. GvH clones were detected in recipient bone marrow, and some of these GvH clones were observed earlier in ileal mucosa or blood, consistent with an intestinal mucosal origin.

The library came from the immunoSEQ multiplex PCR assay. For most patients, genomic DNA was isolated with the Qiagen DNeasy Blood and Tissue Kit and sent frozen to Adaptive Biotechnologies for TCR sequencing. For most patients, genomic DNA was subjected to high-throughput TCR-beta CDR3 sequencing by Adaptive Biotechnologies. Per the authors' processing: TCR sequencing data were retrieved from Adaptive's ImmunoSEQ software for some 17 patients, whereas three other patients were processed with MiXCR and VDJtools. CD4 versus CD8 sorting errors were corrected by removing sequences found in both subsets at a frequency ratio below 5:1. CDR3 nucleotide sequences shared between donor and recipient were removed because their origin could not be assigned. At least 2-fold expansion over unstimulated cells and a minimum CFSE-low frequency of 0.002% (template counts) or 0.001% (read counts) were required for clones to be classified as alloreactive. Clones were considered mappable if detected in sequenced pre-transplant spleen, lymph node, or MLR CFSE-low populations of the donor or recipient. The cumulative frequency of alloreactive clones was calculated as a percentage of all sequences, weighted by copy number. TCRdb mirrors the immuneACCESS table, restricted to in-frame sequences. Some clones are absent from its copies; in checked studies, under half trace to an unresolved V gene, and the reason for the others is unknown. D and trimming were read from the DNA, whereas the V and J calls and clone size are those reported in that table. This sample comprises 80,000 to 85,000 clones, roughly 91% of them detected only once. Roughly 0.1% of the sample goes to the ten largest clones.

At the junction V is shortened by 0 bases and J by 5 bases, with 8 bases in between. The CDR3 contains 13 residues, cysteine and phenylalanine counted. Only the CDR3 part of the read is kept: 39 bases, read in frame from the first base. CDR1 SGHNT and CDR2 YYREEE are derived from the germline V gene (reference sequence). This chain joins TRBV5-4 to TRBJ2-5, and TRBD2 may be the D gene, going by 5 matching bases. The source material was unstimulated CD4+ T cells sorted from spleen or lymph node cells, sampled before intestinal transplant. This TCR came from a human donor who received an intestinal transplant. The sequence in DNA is TGTGCCAGCAGCTTGGCTACGGGGGAGACCCAGTACTTC. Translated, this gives CASSLATGETQYF.